This TCR beta chain derives from a study of Ad26.COV2.S vaccination and SARS-CoV-2 variants. Background on the study: Once, or twice with 56 days between doses, Ad26.COV2.S was given intramuscularly.

Assay used: immunoSEQ multiplex PCR; TCRdb lists only in-frame clones, some missing. The table lists about 410,000 clones, approximately 90% of them singletons. There are 14 residues in the CDR3. CDR1 and CDR2 (germline): LNHNV, YYDKDF (reference sequence). Trimming removed 1 base at V and 7 bases at J, with 10 bases between. Documented treatment: roughly 18 received Ad26.COV2.S at low or high dose, single or two shots; roughly five received placebo; per-sample allocation not given. Material that was analyzed had been drawn on day 63 after the first vaccine or placebo injection. The TCR comes from a person between 18 and 65 years old who received the Ad26.COV2.S COVID-19 vaccine or a placebo. The sequenced sample was peripheral blood, obtained in a trial of Ad26.COV2.S vaccine versus placebo. V usage is TRBV15 and J usage is TRBJ1-4; tentative D call: TRBD1 (5 bases). DNA for the CDR3: TGTGCCACCAGCAGAGGGGGCGGGGGTGAAAAACTGTTTTTT. Translated, it gives CATSRGGGGEKLFF.